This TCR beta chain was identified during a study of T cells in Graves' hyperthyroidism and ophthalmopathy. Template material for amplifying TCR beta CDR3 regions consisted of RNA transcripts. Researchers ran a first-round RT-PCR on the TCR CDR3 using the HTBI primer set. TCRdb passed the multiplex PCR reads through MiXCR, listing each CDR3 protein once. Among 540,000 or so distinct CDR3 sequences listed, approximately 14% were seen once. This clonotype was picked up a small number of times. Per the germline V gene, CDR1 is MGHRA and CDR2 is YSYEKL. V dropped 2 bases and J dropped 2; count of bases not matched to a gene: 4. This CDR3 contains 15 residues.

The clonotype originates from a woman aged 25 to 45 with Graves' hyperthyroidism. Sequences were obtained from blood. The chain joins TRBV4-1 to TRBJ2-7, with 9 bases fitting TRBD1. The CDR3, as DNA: TGCGCCAGCAGCCAACTGGACAGGGGTCCCTACGAGCAGTACTTC. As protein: CASSQLDRGPYEQYF.